The T cell receptor beta chain under discussion was sequenced for a study of blood T cell repertoires in COVID-19. Study at large: Nucleic acid was either cDNA or gDNA, and it came from T cells, B-cell-depleted T cells, or PBMCs.

This CDR3 is 15 amino acids long. Germline V gene data show CDR1 as SGDLS and CDR2 as YYNGEE. Trimming at V came to 6 bases and at J to 0 bases, leaving 8 bases not matched to a gene. Assay used: immunoSEQ multiplex PCR; TCRdb lists only in-frame clones, some missing. The data contain about 180,000 clones, roughly 83% of them singletons. This TCR was sampled from a woman between 40 and 50 years old with COVID-19, enrolled during active disease. This sequence joins TRBV9 and TRBJ2-5; TRBD2 aligns across 7 bases. Sequencing was done on a sample of peripheral blood. CDR3 sequence (DNA): TGTGCCAGCACCTCAGCGGGAACGTACCAAGAGACCCAGTACTTC. Its translation: CASTSAGTYQETQYF. Together with reference TRBV9 and TRBJ2-5, the CDR3 gives the full variable domain: DSGVTQTPKHLITATGQRVTLRCSPRSGDLSVYWYQQSLDQGLQFLIQYYNGEERAKGNILERFSAQQFPDLHSELNLSSLELGDSALYFCASTSAGTYQETQYFGPGTRLLVL.